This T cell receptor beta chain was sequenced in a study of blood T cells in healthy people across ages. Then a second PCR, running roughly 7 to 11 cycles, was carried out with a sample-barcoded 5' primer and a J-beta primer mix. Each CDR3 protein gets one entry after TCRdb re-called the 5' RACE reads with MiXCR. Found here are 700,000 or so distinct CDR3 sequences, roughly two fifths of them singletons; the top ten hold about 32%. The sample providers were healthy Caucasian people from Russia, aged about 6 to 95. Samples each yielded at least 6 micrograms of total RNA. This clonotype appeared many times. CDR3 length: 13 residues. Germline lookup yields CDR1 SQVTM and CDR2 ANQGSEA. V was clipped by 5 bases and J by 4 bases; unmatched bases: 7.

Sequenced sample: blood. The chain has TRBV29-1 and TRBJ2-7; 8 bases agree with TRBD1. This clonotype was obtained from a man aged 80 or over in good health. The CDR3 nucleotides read TGCAGCGTTTCGCAGGGGGCGGGTTACGAGCAGTACTTC. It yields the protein CSVSQGAGYEQYF.